Below, 17 T cell receptor beta chains from the same sample are listed, as sequenced in a study of CD8+CD57+ T cells in acquired aplastic anemia. It was patients with CD8+CD57+ cell expansion by flow cytometry who were chosen for sequencing. Using genomic DNA as the template, TCR beta VDJ and CDR3 profiling was carried out. TCRdb called the reads again in MiXCR, with one record for every CDR3 protein. The sample consists of 80,000 to 100,000 distinct CDR3 sequences, 55% to 80% of them appearing once. The sample taken for sequencing was sorted CD4+, CD8+, or CD8+CD57+ T cells (not recorded which) from PBMCs. The receptors come from a human donor with aplastic anemia.

This chain uses TRBV20-1 with TRBJ2-1, with D maybe TRBD1 (5 bases). The ends were cut back, 6 bases at V and 5 bases at J, with 14 bases in the middle. This CDR3 region has 13 residues. Per the germline V gene, CDR1 is DFQATT and CDR2 is SNEGSKA (reference sequence). Written as DNA, the CDR3 is TGCAGTGCCGACAGCGACTTCGACAATGAGCAGTTCTTC. Amino acid sequence: CSADSDFDNEQFF.

V gene TRBV7-8 combines with J gene TRBJ1-6; possibly TRBD1 for D (6 bases). Trimming removed 0 bases from V and 10 bases from J, with 10 bases in between. The germline gives CDR1 SGHVS, CDR2 FQNEAQ. There are 14 residues in the CDR3. The CDR3 sequence is CASSLAKGGSPLHF. As DNA, the CDR3 is TGTGCCAGCAGCTTAGCGAAGGGGGGATCACCCCTCCACTTT.

As regards this clonotype: Relative to the germline gene, one junction end is altered; a read error may explain this. The genes are TRBV10-2 and TRBJ2-1; TRBD1 matches at 8 bases. The V gene's germline CDR1 is WSHSY and CDR2 SAAADI. The CDR3 extends over 13 amino acids. The CDR3 spells CASTRTGRLGQFF. The CDR3 nucleotides are TGCGCTAGCACGAGGACAGGGAGGTTAGGGCAGTTCTTC.

The rearrangement uses TRBV27 and TRBJ1-1; no clear D. Trimming removed 6 bases at V and 2 bases at J, with 13 bases between. Germline lookup yields CDR1 MNHEY and CDR2 SMNVEV (reference sequence). The CDR3 is made up of 14 amino acids. The CDR3 nucleotides read TGTGCCAGCAGCCTAACCAGAGGAAACACTGAAGCTTTCTTT. Its translation: CASSLTRGNTEAFF.

The genes are TRBV20-1 and TRBJ1-2; D remains ambiguous. CDR3 length: 12 residues. V was clipped by 6 bases and J by 6 bases, with 14 bases between them. Germline V gene sequence: CDR1 DFQATT, CDR2 SNEGSKA (reference sequence). The CDR3 nucleotides read TGCAGTGCAACCGACCCGGCGGATGGCTACACCTTC. The encoded protein is CSATDPADGYTF.

Comment on this clonotype: The junction differs from germline at one of its ends, possibly a read error. The rearrangement links TRBV9 to TRBJ2-7, with TRBD1 matching over 8 bases. The CDR3 consists of 17 residues. CDR1 is SGDLS and CDR2 is YYNGEE in the germline V gene. The CDR3: CAGSSSKDRENSYEQYF. CDR3 coding DNA: TGTGCCGGCAGCTCCTCTAAGGACAGGGAGAATAGTTACGAGCAGTACTTC.

This clonotype was detected a few times. This chain connects TRBV24-1 to TRBJ2-3; D gene uncertain. The germline gives CDR1 KGHDR, CDR2 SFDVKD. Trimming stripped 7 bases from V and 2 bases from J, with 3 bases between. The CDR3 is 11 residues long. DNA for the CDR3: TGTGCCACCAGGGACACAGATACGCAGTATTTT. It yields the protein CATRDTDTQYF.

The V call is TRBV20-1, the J call TRBJ2-7; 7 bases line up with TRBD2. The CDR3 covers 18 residues. The V gene's germline CDR1 is DFQATT and CDR2 SNEGSKA (reference sequence). The V segment lost 0 bases and the J segment 4 bases; nucleotides outside the gene matches: 18. The CDR3 DNA reads TGCAGTGCTAGAGATTTGGCTGGGGAGGGAACCAGCCAATACGAGCAGTACTTC. Protein: CSARDLAGEGTSQYEQYF.

The chain employs TRBV5-1 and TRBJ2-1; 7 bases map to TRBD2. The J segment lost 2 bases and the V segment lost 0 bases, leaving 5 bases of the junction unmatched. Germline CDR1 is SGHRS and CDR2 is YFSETQ. The CDR3 is 16 amino acids. CDR3: CASSLAAGVAYNEQFF. The DNA for the CDR3 is TGCGCCAGCAGCTTGGCTGCGGGGGTTGCCTACAATGAGCAGTTCTTC.

The chain carries TRBV6-5 and TRBJ2-7; 7 nucleotides line up with TRBD1. CDR1 and CDR2 (germline): MNHEY, SVGAGI. This CDR3 is 15 amino acids long. After removal of 2 bases from V and 2 bases from J, the junction contained 6 bases not matched to a gene. This CDR3 reads CASSYAGQAPYEQYF. Here the CDR3 DNA reads TGTGCCAGCAGTTACGCCGGACAGGCGCCCTACGAGCAGTACTTC.

The rearrangement links TRBV6-2 or TRBV6-3 to TRBJ2-2, with 12 positions matching TRBD2. Germline CDR1 is MNHEY and CDR2 is SVGEGT. This CDR3 comprises 19 residues. Trimming removed 0 bases from V and 3 bases from J; junction bases left unmatched: 8. The CDR3: CASSYSGLAGGLYTGELFF. CDR3 nucleotides: TGTGCCAGCAGTTACTCGGGCCTAGCGGGAGGGTTGTACACCGGGGAGCTGTTTTTT.

This chain uses TRBV7-8 with TRBJ2-3; D possibly uses TRBD1 or TRBD2 (5 bases each). Trimming took off 5 bases at V and 6 bases at J, with 9 bases between the two ends. The CDR3 is 12 residues long. Germline-derived CDR1 and CDR2 are SGHVS and FQNEAQ. CDR3 sequence reads: CASSAWGDTQYF. Written as DNA, the CDR3 is TGTGCCAGCAGCGCCTGGGGGGATACGCAGTATTTT.

The gene calls are TRBV24-1 and TRBJ2-5, with TRBD2 matching 13 bases. With 4 bases clipped from V and 2 bases from J, the junction kept 9 bases outside the gene matches. Looked up from germline, CDR1 is KGHDR and CDR2 is SFDVKD. The CDR3 sequence is 18 residues long. The CDR3: CATSDPGLAGSPQETQYF. The CDR3 DNA reads as TGTGCCACCAGTGACCCGGGACTAGCGGGATCCCCGCAAGAGACCCAGTACTTC.

The sample holds a few counts of this clonotype. CDR3 sequence: CSVSRDIYEQYF. DNA of the CDR3: TGCAGCGTTAGCCGGGACATCTACGAGCAGTACTTC. The chain combines TRBV29-1 with TRBJ2-7; D may be TRBD1 (6 bases). The V and J ends lost 5 bases and 3 bases respectively, with 11 bases between them. The CDR3 is 12 amino acids. CDR1 is SQVTM, CDR2 ANQGSEA, per germline.

The rearrangement joins TRBV6-1 to TRBJ2-1; weak D call: TRBD2 (5 bases). Germline CDR1 reads MNHNS; CDR2 reads SASEGT. V lost 3 bases and J lost 10, with 13 bases in between. The CDR3 has 13 amino acids. The CDR3 is CASSDSETNEQFF. The CDR3 region has the DNA TGTGCCAGCAGTGACAGTGAGACTAACGAGCAGTTCTTC.

The chain is built from TRBV7-2 and TRBJ2-2; no clear D gene. Trimming took 4 bases from V and 1 from J, leaving 4 bases between them. Germline V CDR1 and CDR2: SGHTA, FQGNSA. CDR3 size: 13 residues. This chain's CDR3 is CASSSMNTGELFF. The CDR3 DNA sequence: TGTGCCAGCAGCTCTATGAACACCGGGGAGCTGTTTTTT.

V usage is TRBV7-3 and J usage is TRBJ1-1; no clear D gene. The germline CDR1 and CDR2 sequences are SGHTA and FQGTGA. The CDR3 extends over 14 amino acids. V was pared by 2 bases and J by 8 bases, with 15 bases between. The CDR3: CASSLVGELREAFF. The CDR3 nucleotides read TGTGCCAGCAGCTTAGTCGGTGAGCTTAGGGAAGCTTTCTTT.